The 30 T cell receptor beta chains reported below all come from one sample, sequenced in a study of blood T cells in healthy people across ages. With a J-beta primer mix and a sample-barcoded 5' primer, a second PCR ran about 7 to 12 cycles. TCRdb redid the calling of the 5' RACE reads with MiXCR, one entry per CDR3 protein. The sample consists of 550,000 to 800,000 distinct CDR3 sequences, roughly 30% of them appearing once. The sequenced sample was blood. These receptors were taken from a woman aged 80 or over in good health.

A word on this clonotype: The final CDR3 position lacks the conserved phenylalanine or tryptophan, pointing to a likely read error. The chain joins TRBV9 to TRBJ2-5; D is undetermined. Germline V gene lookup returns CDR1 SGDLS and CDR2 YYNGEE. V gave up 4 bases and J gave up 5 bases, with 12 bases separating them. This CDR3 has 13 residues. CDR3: CASSPGMWETQYV. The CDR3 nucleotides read TGTGCCAGCAGCCCCGGAATGTGGGAGACCCAGTACGTC.

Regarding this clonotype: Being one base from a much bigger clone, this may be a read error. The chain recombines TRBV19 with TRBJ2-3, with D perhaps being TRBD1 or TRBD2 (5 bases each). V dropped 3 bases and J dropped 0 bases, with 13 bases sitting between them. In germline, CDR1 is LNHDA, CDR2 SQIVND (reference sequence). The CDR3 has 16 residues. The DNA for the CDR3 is TGTGCCAGTAGTATCCGGGGCCTTGGGAGCACAGATACGCAGTATTTT. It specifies CASSIRGLGSTDTQYF.

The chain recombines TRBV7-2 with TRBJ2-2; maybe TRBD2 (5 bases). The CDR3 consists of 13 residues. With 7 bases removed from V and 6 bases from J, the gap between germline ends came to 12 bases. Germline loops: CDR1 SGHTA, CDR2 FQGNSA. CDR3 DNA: TGTGCCAGCAACACACGGGGTTCCGGGGAGCTGTTTTTT. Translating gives CASNTRGSGELFF.

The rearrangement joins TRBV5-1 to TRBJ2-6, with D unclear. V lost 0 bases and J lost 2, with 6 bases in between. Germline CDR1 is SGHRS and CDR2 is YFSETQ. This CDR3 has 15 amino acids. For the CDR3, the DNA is TGCGCCAGCAGCTTGGCCAACACTGGGGCCAACGTCCTGACTTTC. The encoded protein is CASSLANTGANVLTF.

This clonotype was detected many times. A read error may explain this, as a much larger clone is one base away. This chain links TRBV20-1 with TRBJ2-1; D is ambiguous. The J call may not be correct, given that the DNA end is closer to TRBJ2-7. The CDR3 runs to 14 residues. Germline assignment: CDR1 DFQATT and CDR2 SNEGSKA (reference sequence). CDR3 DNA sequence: TGCAGTGCTAGATGGGGTAGCTCCTACAATGAGCAGTACTTC. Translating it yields CSARWGSSYNEQYF.

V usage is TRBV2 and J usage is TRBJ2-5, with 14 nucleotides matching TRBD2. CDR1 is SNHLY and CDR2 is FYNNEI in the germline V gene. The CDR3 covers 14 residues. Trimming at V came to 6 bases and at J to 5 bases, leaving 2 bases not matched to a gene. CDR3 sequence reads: CASSRLAGGETQYF. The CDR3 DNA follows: TGTGCCAGCAGCCGACTAGCGGGGGGGGAGACCCAGTACTTC.

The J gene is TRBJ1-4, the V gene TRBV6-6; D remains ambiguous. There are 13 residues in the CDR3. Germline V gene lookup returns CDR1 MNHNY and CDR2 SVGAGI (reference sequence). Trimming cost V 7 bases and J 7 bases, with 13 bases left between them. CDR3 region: CASTSDRFEKLFF. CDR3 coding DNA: TGTGCCAGCACCTCGGACCGATTTGAAAAACTGTTTTTT.

The DNA for the CDR3 is TGTGCCAGCAAAGAAGGCTCTGCGGGGCGACAGCCCCAGCATTTT. Protein: CASKEGSAGRQPQHF. The chain links TRBV6-1 to TRBJ1-5, with a weak D call TRBD1 (5 bases). Per the germline V gene, CDR1 is MNHNS and CDR2 is SASEGT. Trimming shortened V by 7 bases and J by 7 bases, and 20 bases separated the two germline ends. The CDR3 extends over 15 amino acids.

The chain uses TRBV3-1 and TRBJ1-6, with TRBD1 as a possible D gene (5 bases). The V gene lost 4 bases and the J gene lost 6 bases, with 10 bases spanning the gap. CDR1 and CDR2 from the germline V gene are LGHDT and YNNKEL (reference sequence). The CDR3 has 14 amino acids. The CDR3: CASSPSGFNSPLHF. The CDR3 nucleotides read TGTGCCAGCAGCCCGTCAGGGTTTAATTCACCCCTCCACTTT.

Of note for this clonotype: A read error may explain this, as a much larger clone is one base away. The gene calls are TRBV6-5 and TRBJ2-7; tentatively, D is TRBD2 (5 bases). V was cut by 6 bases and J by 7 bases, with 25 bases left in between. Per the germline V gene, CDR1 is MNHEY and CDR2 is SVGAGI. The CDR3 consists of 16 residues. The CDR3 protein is CASRSSRVGSYNEQYF. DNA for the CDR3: TGTGCCAGCAGATCCTCGAGGGTGGGGTCCTACAATGAGCAGTACTTC.

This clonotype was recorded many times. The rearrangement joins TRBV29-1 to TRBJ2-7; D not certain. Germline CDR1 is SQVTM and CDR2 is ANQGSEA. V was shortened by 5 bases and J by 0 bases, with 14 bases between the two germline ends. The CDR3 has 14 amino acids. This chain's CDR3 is CSVSLGMGSYEQYF. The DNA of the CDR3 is TGCAGCGTTTCCCTCGGAATGGGCTCCTACGAGCAGTACTTC.

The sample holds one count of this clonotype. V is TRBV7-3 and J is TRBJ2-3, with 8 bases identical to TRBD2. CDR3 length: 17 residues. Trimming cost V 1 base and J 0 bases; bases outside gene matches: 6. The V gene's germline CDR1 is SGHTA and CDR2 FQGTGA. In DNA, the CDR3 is TGTGCCAGCAGCTTAAATTCTGCGGGAGGAAGCACAGATACGCAGTATTTT. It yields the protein CASSLNSAGGSTDTQYF. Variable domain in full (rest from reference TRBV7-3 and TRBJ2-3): GAGVSQTPSNKVTEKGKYVELRCDPISGHTALYWYRQSLGQGPEFLIYFQGTGAADDSGLPNDRFFAVRPEGSVSTLKIQRTERGDSAVYLCASSLNSAGGSTDTQYFGPGTRLTVL.

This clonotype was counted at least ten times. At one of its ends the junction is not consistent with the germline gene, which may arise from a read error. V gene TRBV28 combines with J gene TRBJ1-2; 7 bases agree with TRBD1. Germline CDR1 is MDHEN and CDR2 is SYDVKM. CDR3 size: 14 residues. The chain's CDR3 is CASSLGQTNYGYTF. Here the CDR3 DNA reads TGCGCCAGCAGCTTGGGACAGACTAACTATGGCTACACCTTC.

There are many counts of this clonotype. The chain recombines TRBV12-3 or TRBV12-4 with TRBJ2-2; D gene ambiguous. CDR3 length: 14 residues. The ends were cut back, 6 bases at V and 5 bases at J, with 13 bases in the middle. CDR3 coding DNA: TGTGCCAGCAGAAACTCCCCTGGGACCGGGGAGCTGTTTTTT. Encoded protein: CASRNSPGTGELFF.

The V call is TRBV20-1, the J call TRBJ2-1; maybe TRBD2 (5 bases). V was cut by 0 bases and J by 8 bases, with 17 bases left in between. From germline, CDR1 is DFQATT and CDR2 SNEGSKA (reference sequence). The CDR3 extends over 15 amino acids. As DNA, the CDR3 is TGCAGTGCTAGAGATGGGTCTCTAGCAGTCTATGAGCAGTTCTTC. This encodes CSARDGSLAVYEQFF.

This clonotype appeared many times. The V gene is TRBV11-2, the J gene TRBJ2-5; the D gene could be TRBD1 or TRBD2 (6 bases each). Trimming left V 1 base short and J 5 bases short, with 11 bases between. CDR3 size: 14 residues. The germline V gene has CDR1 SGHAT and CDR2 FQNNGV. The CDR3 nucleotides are TGTGCCAGCAGCTTAGTCGCCGGGGGCGAGACCCAGTACTTC. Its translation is CASSLVAGGETQYF.

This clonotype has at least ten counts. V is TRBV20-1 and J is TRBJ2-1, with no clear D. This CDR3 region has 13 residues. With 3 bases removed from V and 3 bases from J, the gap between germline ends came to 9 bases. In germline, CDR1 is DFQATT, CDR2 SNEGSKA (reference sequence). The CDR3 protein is CSASLDLYNEQFF. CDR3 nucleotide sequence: TGCAGTGCTAGTCTAGATCTCTACAATGAGCAGTTCTTC.

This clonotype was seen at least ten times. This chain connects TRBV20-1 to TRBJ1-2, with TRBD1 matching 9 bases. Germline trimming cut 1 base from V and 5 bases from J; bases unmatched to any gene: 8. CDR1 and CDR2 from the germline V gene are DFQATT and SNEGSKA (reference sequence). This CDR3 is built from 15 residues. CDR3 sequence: CSARARRDRAYGYTF. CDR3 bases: TGCAGTGCTAGAGCTCGTCGGGACAGGGCATATGGCTACACCTTC.

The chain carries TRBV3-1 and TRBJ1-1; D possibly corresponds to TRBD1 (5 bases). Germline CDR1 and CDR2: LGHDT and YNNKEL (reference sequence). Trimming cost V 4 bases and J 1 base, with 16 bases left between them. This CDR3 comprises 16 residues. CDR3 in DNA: TGTGCCAGCAGCCCGGAAAAGGGACGGGGGAACACTGAAGCTTTCTTT. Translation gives CASSPEKGRGNTEAFF. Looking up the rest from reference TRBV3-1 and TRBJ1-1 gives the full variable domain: DTAVSQTPKYLVTQMGNDKSIKCEQNLGHDTMYWYKQDSKKFLKIMFSYNNKELIINETVPNRFSPKSPDKAHLNLHINSLELGDSAVYFCASSPEKGRGNTEAFFGQGTRLTVV.

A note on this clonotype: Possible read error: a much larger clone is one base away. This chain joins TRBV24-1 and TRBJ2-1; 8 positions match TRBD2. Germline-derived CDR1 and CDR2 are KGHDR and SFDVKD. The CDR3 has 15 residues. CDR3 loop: CAASRSGGGCDEQFF. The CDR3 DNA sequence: TGTGCCGCCAGCCGAAGCGGGGGAGGATGCGATGAGCAGTTCTTC.

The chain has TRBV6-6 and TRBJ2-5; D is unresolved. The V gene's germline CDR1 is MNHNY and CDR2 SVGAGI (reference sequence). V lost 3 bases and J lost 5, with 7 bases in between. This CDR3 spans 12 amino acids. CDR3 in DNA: TGTGCCAGCAGTTATACGCAGGAGACCCAGTACTTC. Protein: CASSYTQETQYF.

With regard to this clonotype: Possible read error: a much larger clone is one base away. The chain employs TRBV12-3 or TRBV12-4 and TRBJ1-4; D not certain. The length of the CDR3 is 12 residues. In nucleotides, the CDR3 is TGTGCCGGCAGTTTGGGTCGTGAAAAACTGTTTTTT. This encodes CAGSLGREKLFF.

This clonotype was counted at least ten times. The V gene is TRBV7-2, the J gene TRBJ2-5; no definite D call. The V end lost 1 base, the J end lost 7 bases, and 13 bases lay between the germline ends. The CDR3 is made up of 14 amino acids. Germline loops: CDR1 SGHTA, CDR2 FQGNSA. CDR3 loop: CASSLGQASVTQYF. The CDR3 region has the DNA TGTGCCAGCAGCTTAGGACAAGCCTCCGTGACCCAGTACTTC.

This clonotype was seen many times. CDR3 nucleotides: TGTGCCACCAGTGATCCCTCGACAGGGATGGGCTCCTACAATGAGCAGTTCTTC. This encodes CATSDPSTGMGSYNEQFF. The chain is built from TRBV24-1 and TRBJ2-1, with 7 bases lining up with TRBD1. CDR1 and CDR2 (germline): KGHDR, SFDVKD. The CDR3 loop spans 18 amino acids. V trimming: 3 bases; J trimming: 0 bases; junction bases outside the gene matches: 10.

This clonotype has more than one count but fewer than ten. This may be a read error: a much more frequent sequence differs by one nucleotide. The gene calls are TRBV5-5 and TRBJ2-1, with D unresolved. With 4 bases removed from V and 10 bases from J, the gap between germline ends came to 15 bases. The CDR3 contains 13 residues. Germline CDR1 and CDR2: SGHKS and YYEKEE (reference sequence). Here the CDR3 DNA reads TGTGCCAGCAGCCCCGAGGCCTCCTACGAGCAGTTCTTC. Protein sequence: CASSPEASYEQFF. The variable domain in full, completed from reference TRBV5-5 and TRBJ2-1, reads DAGVTQSPTHLIKTRGQQVTLRCSPISGHKSVSWYQQVLGQGPQFIFQYYEKEERGRGNFPDRFSARQFPNYSSELNVNALLLGDSALYLCASSPEASYEQFFGPGTRLTVL.

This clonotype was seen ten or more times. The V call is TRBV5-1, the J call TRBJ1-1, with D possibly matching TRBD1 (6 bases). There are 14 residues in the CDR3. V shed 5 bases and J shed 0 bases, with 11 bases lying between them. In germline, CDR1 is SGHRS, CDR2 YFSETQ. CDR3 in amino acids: CASRLGGMNTEAFF. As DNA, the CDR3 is TGCGCCAGCAGGCTTGGGGGCATGAACACTGAAGCTTTCTTT.

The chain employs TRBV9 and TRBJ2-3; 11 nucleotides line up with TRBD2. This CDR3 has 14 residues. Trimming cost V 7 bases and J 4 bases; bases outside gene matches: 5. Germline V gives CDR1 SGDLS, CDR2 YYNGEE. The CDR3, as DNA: TGTGCCAGCGCTATAGCGGGGGGGCCAGATACGCAGTATTTT. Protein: CASAIAGGPDTQYF.

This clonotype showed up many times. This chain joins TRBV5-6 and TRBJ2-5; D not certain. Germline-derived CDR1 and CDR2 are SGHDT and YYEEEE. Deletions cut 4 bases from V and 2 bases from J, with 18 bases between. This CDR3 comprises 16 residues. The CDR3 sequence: CASSQRMYARQETQYF. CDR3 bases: TGTGCCAGCAGCCAAAGGATGTATGCCAGACAAGAGACCCAGTACTTC.

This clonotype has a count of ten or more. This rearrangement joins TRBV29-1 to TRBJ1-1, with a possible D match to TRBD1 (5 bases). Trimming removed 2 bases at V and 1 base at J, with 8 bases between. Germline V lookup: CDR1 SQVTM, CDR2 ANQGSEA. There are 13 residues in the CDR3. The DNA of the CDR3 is TGCAGCGTTGAATCCGGGACGAACACTGAAGCTTTCTTT. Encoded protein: CSVESGTNTEAFF.

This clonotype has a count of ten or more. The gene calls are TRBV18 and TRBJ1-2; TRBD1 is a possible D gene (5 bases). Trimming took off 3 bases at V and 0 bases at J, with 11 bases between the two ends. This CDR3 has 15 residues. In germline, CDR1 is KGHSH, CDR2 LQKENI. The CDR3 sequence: CASSPEGTANYGYTF. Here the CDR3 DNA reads TGTGCCAGCTCACCTGAAGGGACTGCTAACTATGGCTACACCTTC. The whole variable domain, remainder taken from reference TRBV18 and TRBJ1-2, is NAGVMQNPRHLVRRRGQEARLRCSPMKGHSHVYWYRQLPEEGLKFMVYLQKENIIDESGMPKERFSAEFPKEGPSILRIQQVVRGDSAAYFCASSPEGTANYGYTFGSGTRLTVV.